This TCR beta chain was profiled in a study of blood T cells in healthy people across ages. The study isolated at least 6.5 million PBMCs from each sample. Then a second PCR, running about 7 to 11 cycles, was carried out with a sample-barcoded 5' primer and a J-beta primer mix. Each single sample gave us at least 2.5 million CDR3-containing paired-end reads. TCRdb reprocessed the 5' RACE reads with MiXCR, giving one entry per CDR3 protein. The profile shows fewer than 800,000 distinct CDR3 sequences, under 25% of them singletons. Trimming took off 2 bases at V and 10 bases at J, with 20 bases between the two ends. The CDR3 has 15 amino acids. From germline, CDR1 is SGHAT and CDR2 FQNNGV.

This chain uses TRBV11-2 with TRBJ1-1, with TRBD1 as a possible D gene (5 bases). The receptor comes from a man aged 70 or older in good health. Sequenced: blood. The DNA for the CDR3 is TGTGCCAGCAGCTTACCGCCCCGACAGACCCATACAGCTTTCTTT. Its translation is CASSLPPRQTHTAFF. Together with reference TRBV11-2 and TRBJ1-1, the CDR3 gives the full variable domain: EAGVAQSPRYKIIEKRQSVAFWCNPISGHATLYWYQQILGQGPKLLIQFQNNGVVDDSQLPKDRFSAERLKGVDSTLKIQPAKLEDSAVYLCASSLPPRQTHTAFFGQGTRLTVV.